Listed below are T cell receptor beta chains from one sample, sequenced in a study of blood T cell repertoires in COVID-19. Profiled with immunoSEQ multiplex PCR; TCRdb holds only in-frame clones, not every one. The table includes 150,000 to 200,000 clones, roughly 90% detected once. The sample consisted of PBMCs or T cells enriched from blood (not recorded which). These receptors all come from a woman aged 18-29 years who had recovered from COVID-19. Both conserved end residues are part of each CDR3. The D gene is left open where the match is weak. Rows give clone size only sometimes, using once, few, many, or a class for an expanded clone.

>12|-|-|TRBJ2-2|TRBV12-3/TRBV12-4
CATQIDTGELFF
TGTGCCACCCAAATAGACACCGGGGAGCTGTTTTTT
>18|once|TRBD2|TRBJ2-6|TRBV18
CASSPTSGFPSGANVLTF
TGTGCCAGCTCACCGACTAGCGGGTTCCCCTCTGGGGCCAACGTCCTGACTTTC
>17|-|TRBD2|TRBJ2-1|TRBV28
CASITSGRWGKYNEQFF
TGTGCCAGCATAACTAGCGGGAGGTGGGGCAAGTACAATGAGCAGTTCTTC
>15|once|TRBD2|TRBJ2-7|TRBV9
CASSVELAGASEQYF
TGTGCCAGCAGCGTAGAGCTAGCGGGGGCTAGTGAGCAGTACTTC
>18|-|TRBD1|TRBJ2-6|TRBV6-1
CASREGQGLSSGANVLTF
TGTGCCAGCAGGGAAGGACAGGGGCTTTCCTCTGGGGCCAACGTCCTGACTTTC
>16|few|-|TRBJ1-1|TRBV5-1
CASSLGATRPNTEAFF
TGCGCCAGCAGCTTGGGCGCAACGAGGCCGAACACTGAAGCTTTCTTT
>15|-|TRBD2|TRBJ2-7|TRBV28
CASSQQSGGAWEQYF
TGTGCCAGCAGTCAACAGAGCGGGGGGGCGTGGGAGCAGTACTTC
>14|-|-|TRBJ2-1|TRBV5-4
CASSLRGSYNEQFF
TGTGCCAGCAGCTTGAGGGGCTCCTACAATGAGCAGTTCTTC
>17|-|-|TRBJ1-3|TRBV28
CASRHLTGWEIGNTIYF
TGTGCCAGCAGGCACCTCACGGGATGGGAGATTGGAAACACCATATATTTT
>15|-|-|TRBJ1-2|TRBV28
CASSYLAGERDGYTF
TGTGCCAGCAGTTATTTAGCAGGGGAGAGGGATGGCTACACCTTC
>12|once|-|TRBJ1-1|TRBV29-1
CSAAGGNTEAFF
TGCAGCGCCGCGGGGGGGAACACTGAAGCTTTCTTT
>13|-|-|TRBJ2-1|TRBV27
CAVGSPRNNEQFF
TGTGCCGTAGGGAGCCCGAGGAACAATGAGCAGTTCTTC
>15|-|-|TRBJ2-2|TRBV6-5
CASTIEQGGPGELFF
TGTGCCAGCACAATCGAACAGGGTGGGCCCGGGGAGCTGTTTTTT
>16|-|TRBD1|TRBJ1-4|TRBV19
CASSIPGQGDGEKLFF
TGTGCCAGTAGTATCCCCGGACAGGGCGATGGTGAAAAACTGTTTTTT
>15|-|-|TRBJ2-4|TRBV9
CASSVQGGTKNIQYF
TGTGCCAGCAGCGTACAAGGAGGGACCAAAAACATTCAGTACTTC
>16|-|TRBD1|TRBJ2-7|TRBV18
CASSPRTGAHSYEQYF
TGTGCCAGCTCGCCGAGGACAGGGGCACACTCCTACGAGCAGTACTTC
>15|-|-|TRBJ2-7|TRBV30
CAWRGGGYSSYEQYF
TGTGCCTGGAGGGGAGGGGGGTACAGCTCCTACGAGCAGTACTTC
>17|-|TRBD2|TRBJ2-5|TRBV10-1
CASSGSSGSESQETQYF
TGCGCCAGCAGTGGATCCAGCGGGAGCGAGTCTCAAGAGACCCAGTACTTC
>18|-|TRBD2|TRBJ2-1|TRBV11-2
CASSLRLAGGPRYNEQFF
TGTGCCAGCAGCCTCCGACTAGCGGGAGGGCCGCGGTACAATGAGCAGTTCTTC
>16|-|-|TRBJ1-2|TRBV5-4
CASSTGRGPGISGYTF
TGTGCCAGCAGCACAGGGAGGGGTCCAGGAATTTCTGGCTACACCTTC
>12|-|-|TRBJ1-5|TRBV12-3/TRBV12-4
CASSFSGLPQHF
TGTGCCAGCAGTTTCTCCGGGTTGCCCCAGCATTTT
>12|-|-|TRBJ2-3|TRBV9
CASSVGGDTQYF
TGTGCCAGCAGCGTAGGAGGGGATACGCAGTATTTT
>15|-|-|TRBJ2-2|TRBV5-8
CANDRENQRTGELFF
TGTGCCAACGACCGGGAAAACCAACGTACCGGGGAGCTGTTTTTT
>14|once|-|TRBJ1-1|TRBV29-1
CSVTFAGVNTEAFF
TGCAGCGTTACTTTCGCCGGGGTGAACACTGAAGCTTTCTTT
>13|-|-|TRBJ1-1|TRBV7-2
CASSFPGTNEAFF
TGTGCCAGCAGCTTCCCCGGGACAAATGAAGCTTTCTTT
>13|-|TRBD1|TRBJ1-2|TRBV3-1/TRBV3-2
CASSQIDRDGYTF
TGTGCCAGCAGCCAGATTGACAGGGACGGCTACACCTTC
>15|few|-|TRBJ2-3|TRBV6-4
CASSDSLASTDTQYF
TGTGCCAGCAGTGACAGCCTAGCGAGCACAGATACGCAGTATTTT
>14|-|-|TRBJ1-1|TRBV5-1
CASSLTGESTEAFF
TGCGCCAGCAGCTTGACAGGTGAGAGCACTGAAGCTTTCTTT
>12|-|-|TRBJ2-1|TRBV9
CASSPQGAEQFF
TGTGCCAGCAGCCCACAGGGCGCTGAGCAGTTCTTC
>13|once|-|TRBJ1-1|TRBV10-1
CATFQVLNTEAFF
TGCGCCACTTTCCAGGTCTTGAACACTGAAGCTTTCTTT
>12|-|TRBD1|TRBJ1-2|TRBV27
CASSVDRRGYTF
TGTGCCAGCAGCGTGGACAGGCGTGGCTACACCTTC
>12|-|-|TRBJ2-7|TRBV6-6
CASSTRRDEQYF
TGTGCCAGCAGCACACGCAGGGACGAGCAGTACTTC